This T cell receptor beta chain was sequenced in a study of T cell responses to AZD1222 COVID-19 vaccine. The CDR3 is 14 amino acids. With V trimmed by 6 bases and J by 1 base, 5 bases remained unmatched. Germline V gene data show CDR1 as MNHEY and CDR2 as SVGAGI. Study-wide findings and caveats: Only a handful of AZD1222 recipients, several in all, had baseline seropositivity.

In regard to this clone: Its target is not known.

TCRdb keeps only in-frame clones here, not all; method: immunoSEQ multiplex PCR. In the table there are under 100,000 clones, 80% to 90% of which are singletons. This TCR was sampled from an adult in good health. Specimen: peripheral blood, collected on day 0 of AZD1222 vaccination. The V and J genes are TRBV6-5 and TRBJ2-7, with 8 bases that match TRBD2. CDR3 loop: CASRRSGVSYEQYF. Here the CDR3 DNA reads TGTGCCAGCAGACGTAGCGGGGTGTCCTACGAGCAGTACTTC.